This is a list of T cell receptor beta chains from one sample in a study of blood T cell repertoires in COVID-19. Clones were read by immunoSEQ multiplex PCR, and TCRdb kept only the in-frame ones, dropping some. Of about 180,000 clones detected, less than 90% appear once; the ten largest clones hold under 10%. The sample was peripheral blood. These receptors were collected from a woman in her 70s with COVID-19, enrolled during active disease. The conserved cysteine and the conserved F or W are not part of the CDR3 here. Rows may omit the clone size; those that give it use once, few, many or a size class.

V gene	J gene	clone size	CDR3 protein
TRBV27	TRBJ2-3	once	ASRSRGVQY
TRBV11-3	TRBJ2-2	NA	ASSLRVGELF
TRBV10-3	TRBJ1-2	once	AISSARAENYGYT
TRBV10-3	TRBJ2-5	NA	AISEAQETQY
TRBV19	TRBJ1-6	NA	ASSTDKTYSPLH
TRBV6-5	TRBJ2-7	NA	ASRSSGSFYEQY
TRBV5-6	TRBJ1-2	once	ASSLTRAGQGARYGYT
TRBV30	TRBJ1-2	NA	AWSVGGKGNYGYT
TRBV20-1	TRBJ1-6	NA	SASSAGTGINSPLH
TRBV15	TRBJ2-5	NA	ATSRDRSSGKEERETQY
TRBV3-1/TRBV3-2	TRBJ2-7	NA	ASPPDVRLAGGVYEQY
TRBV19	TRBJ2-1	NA	ASSTRTRGGNEQF